This T cell receptor beta chain was recovered during a study of cytomegalovirus exposure and HLA in healthy donors. 60 Vbeta and 13 Jbeta primers were used in PCR. Using immunoSEQ multiplex PCR, the repertoire was profiled, and TCRdb retains in-frame clones only, with some absent. This sample has over 55,000 clones; around 87% occur once, and the top ten carry less than 1.5%. Sequenced input: PBMCs. This clonotype originated in a man between 18 and 35 years old in good health and CMV-seronegative.

The CDR3 DNA reads TGCGCCAGCAGCCAAGAGGAGGCGGTCTACGAGCAGTACTTC. It specifies CASSQEEAVYEQYF. The genes are TRBV4-1 and TRBJ2-7; tentatively, D is TRBD2 (5 bases). The CDR3 consists of 14 residues. The germline V and J ends were trimmed by 0 bases and 3 bases, with 9 bases remaining between them. The germline V gene has CDR1 MGHRA and CDR2 YSYEKL.